These 31 T cell receptor beta chains were sequenced from one sample in a study of blood T cells in healthy people across ages. With a J-beta primer mix and a sample-barcoded 5' primer, a second PCR ran about 7 to 12 cycles. One entry per CDR3 protein, called by TCRdb with MiXCR from the 5' RACE reads. The repertoire holds roughly 930,000 distinct CDR3 sequences, with 45% to 50% as singletons. Sequenced input: blood. The receptors come from a man aged 25-45 years in good health.

A word on this clonotype: A much more abundant neighbour one base away suggests this may be a read error. This chain joins TRBV27 and TRBJ1-5; maybe TRBD1 (6 bases). Germline V gene sequence: CDR1 MNHEY, CDR2 SMNVEV (reference sequence). The CDR3 is 15 residues long. CDR3 sequence (DNA): TGTGCCGGCAGTTTAGGGCAGGGGTGGAATCAGCCCCAGCATTTT. As protein: CAGSLGQGWNQPQHF.

The chain is built from TRBV12-3 or TRBV12-4 and TRBJ1-5, with 8 bases fitting TRBD1. With V trimmed by 6 bases and J by 5 bases, 6 bases remained unmatched. This CDR3 has 14 residues. Here the CDR3 reads CASRGTGAHQPQHF. The DNA for the CDR3 is TGTGCCAGCAGAGGGACAGGCGCGCATCAGCCCCAGCATTTT.

V and J are TRBV2 and TRBJ1-6; D not certain. Germline CDR1 is SNHLY and CDR2 is FYNNEI. V lost 6 bases and J lost 5, with 14 bases in between. The CDR3 totals 15 residues. CDR3 nucleotide sequence: TGTGCCAGCAGCGTCGACGGAAGGCATAATTCACCCCTCCACTTT. It codes for CASSVDGRHNSPLHF.

This clonotype was counted only a few times. The chain combines TRBV7-2 with TRBJ2-5; tentative D call: TRBD1 (6 bases). The CDR3 is 14 residues long. Trimming pared 7 bases from V and 4 bases from J, leaving 16 bases between. CDR1 is SGHTA and CDR2 is FQGNSA in the germline V gene. This CDR3 is CASTQGRTAETQYF. The CDR3 DNA sequence: TGTGCCAGCACCCAAGGGCGGACAGCAGAGACCCAGTACTTC.

This rearrangement joins TRBV7-2 to TRBJ1-2; D is uncertain. The CDR3 spans 13 residues. In germline, CDR1 is SGHTA, CDR2 FQGNSA. With 4 bases removed from V and 8 bases from J, the gap between germline ends came to 14 bases. The CDR3 DNA reads TGTGCCAGCAGCTCAGTTCTGATAGGAGGCTACACCTTC. It translates to CASSSVLIGGYTF.

The chain carries TRBV3-1 and TRBJ1-2; no clear D gene. The CDR3 contains 16 residues. Trimming left V 6 bases short and J 2 bases short, with 19 bases between. The V gene's germline CDR1 is LGHDT and CDR2 YNNKEL (reference sequence). The CDR3 nucleotides are TGTGCCAGCAGTCCCCTGGAAAGCGTGGAGAACTATGGCTACACCTTC. Amino acids: CASSPLESVENYGYTF.

V is TRBV21-1 and J is TRBJ2-1; TRBD2, as called in the table, went unchecked against the DNA. TRBV21-1 has pseudogene status. This CDR3 is 17 amino acids long. This chain's CDR3 is CASGKAAPGPAYNEQFF. The CDR3 DNA reads as TGTGCCAGCGGCAAAGCGGCACCAGGGCCGGCCTACAATGAGCAGTTCTTC.

This chain joins TRBV5-6 and TRBJ2-7; TRBD2 matches 13 bases. CDR1 is SGHDT and CDR2 is YYEEEE in the germline V gene. The J segment lost 7 bases and the V segment lost 6 bases, leaving 7 bases of the junction unmatched. CDR3 length: 14 amino acids. The CDR3 sequence: CASIGLAGAKEQYF. For the CDR3, the DNA is TGTGCCAGCATCGGACTAGCGGGGGCGAAAGAGCAGTACTTC.

The chain is built from TRBV4-1 and TRBJ2-3; D remains ambiguous. Germline V lookup: CDR1 MGHRA, CDR2 YSYEKL. Trimming removed 4 bases from V and 4 bases from J, with 9 bases in between. The CDR3 spans 13 residues. For the CDR3, the DNA is TGCGCCAGCAGCCCCCCCCAGGCAGATACGCAGTATTTT. It encodes CASSPPQADTQYF.

CDR3 region: CASSRMTGPLRFDQYF. The CDR3 DNA sequence: TGTGCCAGCAGTCGAATGACAGGACCCTTGAGGTTTGACCAGTACTTC. The chain couples TRBV6-6 to TRBJ2-4, with D possibly TRBD1 on 6 matching bases. The CDR3 is 16 residues long. V was clipped by 5 bases and J by 13 bases, with 27 bases between them. The germline CDR1 and CDR2 sequences are MNHNY and SVGAGI (reference sequence).

The sample holds a few counts of this clonotype. The rearrangement joins TRBV28 to TRBJ2-5; D perhaps matches TRBD1 (6 bases). V was pared by 5 bases and J by 5 bases, with 15 bases between. This CDR3 has 14 amino acids. Germline values: CDR1 MDHEN, CDR2 SYDVKM. The CDR3 is CASSMGAGIETQYF. In DNA form, the CDR3 reads TGTGCCAGCAGTATGGGGGCAGGAATTGAGACCCAGTACTTC.

A remark on this clonotype: One end of the junction fails to match germline, which may point to a read error. This rearrangement joins TRBV4-1 to TRBJ2-6; D not certain. The CDR3 is 15 residues long. From germline, CDR1 is MGHRA and CDR2 YSYEKL. CDR3 in DNA: TGCGCCAGCAGCGACCCGAGCTCTGAGGCCAACGTCCTGACTTTC. Amino acid sequence: CASSDPSSEANVLTF.

This clonotype has a count of ten or more. The rearrangement uses TRBV20-1 and TRBJ2-3; TRBD2 might be the D (6 bases). The V end was cut by 3 bases, the J end by 5 bases, with 6 bases between. The CDR3 loop spans 11 amino acids. Germline V gene data show CDR1 as DFQATT and CDR2 as SNEGSKA (reference sequence). In DNA, the CDR3 is TGCAGTGCTAGGGGGGGAGATACGCAGTATTTT. Residues: CSARGGDTQYF.

In this sample, this clonotype turned up a few times. V and J are TRBV7-9 and TRBJ1-1; the D is unclear. The V end was cut by 2 bases, the J end by 2 bases, with 9 bases between. Germline CDR1 SEHNR, CDR2 FQNEAQ (reference sequence). The CDR3 sequence is 14 residues long. The CDR3 bases are TGTGCCAGCAGCTTACTTTCCGGAAACACTGAAGCTTTCTTT. Translating it yields CASSLLSGNTEAFF.

The chain joins TRBV12-3 or TRBV12-4 to TRBJ1-2; 8 bases fit TRBD1. Trimming took 6 bases from V and 8 from J; bases not matched to a gene: 8. The CDR3 length is 13 residues. CDR3 coding DNA: TGTGCCAGCAGGGCCGACAGGGGAGGCGGCTACACCTTC. Its protein is CASRADRGGGYTF.

This chain uses TRBV14 with TRBJ1-2; D uncertain. This CDR3 has 13 residues. The V gene lost 1 base and the J gene lost 2 bases, with 5 bases spanning the gap. Germline CDR1 and CDR2: SGHDN and FVKESK. The CDR3 protein is CASSQAVNYGYTF. The CDR3 bases are TGTGCCAGCAGCCAAGCAGTGAACTATGGCTACACCTTC.

This clonotype appeared a few times. The J gene is TRBJ1-2, the V gene TRBV28, with a tentative D call TRBD1 (5 bases). Germline CDR1 is MDHEN and CDR2 is SYDVKM. The CDR3 extends over 14 amino acids. V lost 4 bases and J 8 bases, leaving 17 bases between the germline ends. Here the CDR3 DNA reads TGTGCCAGCAGTTCCCTATGGGACGGCCACGGCTACACCTTC. This encodes CASSSLWDGHGYTF.

This chain links TRBV29-1 with TRBJ2-1; tentative D call: TRBD1 (6 bases). This CDR3 region has 14 residues. V dropped 6 bases and J dropped 2 bases, with 14 bases sitting between them. Germline loops: CDR1 SQVTM, CDR2 ANQGSEA. CDR3 protein: CSVRTGLAYNEQFF. CDR3 in DNA: TGCAGCGTCAGAACAGGGTTGGCCTACAATGAGCAGTTCTTC.

The rearrangement joins TRBV7-9 to TRBJ2-3; 8 bases are a match to TRBD2. This CDR3 is built from 17 residues. Per germline, CDR1 SEHNR and CDR2 FQNEAQ (reference sequence). V shed 4 bases, J shed 3 bases, and the junction held 12 bases outside the gene matches. The CDR3 DNA reads as TGTGCCAGCAGCTCCCGCGGGAGCGGGAGTATGACAGATACGCAGTATTTT. As protein: CASSSRGSGSMTDTQYF.

The chain joins TRBV18 to TRBJ1-1, with D tentatively TRBD1 (6 bases). Trimming removed 0 bases at V and 4 bases at J, with 18 bases between. Germline values: CDR1 KGHSH, CDR2 LQKENI. The CDR3 covers 17 residues. CDR3 amino acids: CASSPPGAGVGGTEAFF. DNA for the CDR3: TGTGCCAGCTCACCACCGGGGGCGGGGGTTGGCGGCACTGAAGCTTTCTTT.

This chain uses TRBV4-1 with TRBJ2-7; 7 nucleotides align to TRBD1. From germline, CDR1 is MGHRA and CDR2 YSYEKL. This CDR3 comprises 16 residues. J was trimmed by 0 bases and V by 2 bases; bases with no gene match: 7. Written as DNA, the CDR3 is TGCGCCAGCAGCCAACTAGGACAGGTGGGCTCCTACGAGCAGTACTTC. Translated: CASSQLGQVGSYEQYF.

In its sample, this clonotype was seen a few times. The chain couples TRBV1 to TRBJ2-5; the table's D call of TRBD1 was not tested on the DNA. TRBV1 is recorded as a pseudogene. This CDR3 comprises 17 residues. This CDR3 is CTSSQAGVRLRKETQYF. The CDR3 DNA reads as TGCACCAGCAGCCAGGCCGGGGTTCGACTGAGAAAAGAGACCCAGTACTTC.

CDR3 sequence (DNA): TGCAGTGCTAGAGATGTTCAGCGGGGAGACCAAAAGACCCAGTTCTTC. Encoded protein: CSARDVQRGDQKTQFF. The gene calls are TRBV20-1 and TRBJ2-5, with TRBD2 matching 7 bases. The end of the DNA aligns better with TRBJ2-1, so the J call may be wrong. CDR3 length: 16 amino acids. Germline-derived CDR1 and CDR2 are DFQATT and SNEGSKA (reference sequence).

V and J are TRBV18 and TRBJ2-1; possible D gene TRBD2, 5 bases. The germline gives CDR1 KGHSH, CDR2 LQKENI. The CDR3 is 15 amino acids. V lost 3 bases and J lost 0, with 9 bases in between. The CDR3 DNA sequence: TGTGCCAGCTCACCGGGGAGTAGCTCCTACAATGAGCAGTTCTTC. It is translated as CASSPGSSSYNEQFF.

The rearrangement links TRBV7-2 to TRBJ2-7, with D perhaps TRBD1 (6 bases). Trimming shortened V by 5 bases and J by 3 bases, and 17 bases separated the two germline ends. The CDR3 loop spans 15 amino acids. The germline gives CDR1 SGHTA, CDR2 FQGNSA. CDR3: CASSPLDRDYYEQYF. Written as DNA, the CDR3 is TGTGCCAGCAGCCCCTTGGACAGAGACTACTACGAGCAGTACTTC.

The chain uses TRBV12-3 or TRBV12-4 and TRBJ2-4; possible D gene TRBD1, 5 bases. The CDR3 runs to 13 residues. The ends were cut back, 7 bases at V and 8 bases at J, with 15 bases in the middle. The CDR3 reads CASTTTEGDIQYF. The CDR3 coding sequence is TGTGCCAGCACTACGACCGAAGGGGACATTCAGTACTTC.

This chain links TRBV4-1 with TRBJ1-2; unclear D gene. CDR3 length: 13 amino acids. Germline V lookup: CDR1 MGHRA, CDR2 YSYEKL. Trimming left V 7 bases short and J 5 bases short, with 14 bases between. CDR3 bases: TGCGCCAGCAATGGGATGGGCGGATATGGCTACACCTTC. Residues: CASNGMGGYGYTF.

V gene TRBV6-2 or TRBV6-3 combines with J gene TRBJ2-1; 9 bases map to TRBD2. With 4 bases clipped from V and 13 bases from J, the junction kept 11 bases outside the gene matches. Per the germline V gene, CDR1 is MNHEY and CDR2 is SVGEGT. The CDR3 consists of 14 residues. CDR3 DNA: TGTGCCAGCAGTTGGACTAGCGTCGCGCGGACCCAGTTCTTC. Translation: CASSWTSVARTQFF.

The chain has TRBV6-5 and TRBJ1-5; no clear D gene. In germline, CDR1 is MNHEY, CDR2 SVGAGI. The germline V and J ends were trimmed by 4 bases and 7 bases, with 11 bases remaining between them. The CDR3 is made up of 13 amino acids. The CDR3 here is CASSWGFQQPQHF. In DNA form, the CDR3 reads TGTGCCAGCAGTTGGGGTTTTCAGCAGCCCCAGCATTTT.

This clonotype was seen many times. The chain combines TRBV4-3 with TRBJ1-1, with D possibly matching TRBD1 (5 bases). Trimming cost V 3 bases and J 1 base, with 15 bases left between them. This CDR3 region has 16 residues. The germline V gene encodes CDR1 LGHNA and CDR2 YSLEER. The CDR3 coding sequence is TGCGCCAGCAGCCACACAGCAGGGAAGGGGAACACTGAAGCTTTCTTT. Translating it yields CASSHTAGKGNTEAFF.

The chain uses TRBV6-2 or TRBV6-3 and TRBJ2-5, with 8 bases fitting TRBD2. The V gene end was trimmed by 2 bases and the J gene end by 3 bases; junction bases not matched to a gene: 5. The CDR3 has 15 residues. From germline, CDR1 is MNHEY and CDR2 SVGEGT. As DNA, the CDR3 is TGTGCCAGCAGTTACCACGGGGGACTAGAAGAGACCCAGTACTTC. Protein: CASSYHGGLEETQYF.